The table lists the clone carrying this T cell receptor beta chain with a few counts. The source of the sample is a study of beta chain features in type 1 diabetes. Sequencing targeted expressed TCRB transcripts, as all isolated RNA had been reverse transcribed. The table came from immunoSEQ multiplex PCR; TCRdb's copy has only in-frame clones and leaves some out. Of 300,000 to 350,000 clones listed, 8% were seen once; the top ten hold more than 0.4%. The source material was central memory CD4+ T cells from blood. This sequence originates from a woman younger than 35 in good health.

CDR3 region: CASSQENRGRYRDEKLFF. In DNA form, the CDR3 reads TGCGCCAGCAGCCAAGAAAACAGGGGCCGCTATCGGGACGAAAAACTGTTTTTT. The V and J genes are TRBV4-3 and TRBJ1-4; 7 bases are a match to TRBD1. V lost 0 bases to trimming and J lost 8 bases; unmatched junction nucleotides: 15. The CDR3 is 18 residues long. Germline V gene data show CDR1 as LGHNA and CDR2 as YSLEER.